This TCR beta chain came from a study of T-cell reconstitution after alpha-beta-depleted transplantation in children. Trimming left V 0 bases short and J 4 bases short, with 8 bases between. CDR3 size: 14 residues. From germline, CDR1 is SGHTA and CDR2 FQGNSA. This clonotype occurred a few times. The library targeted TCRbeta and was prepared with unique molecular identifiers. TCRdb processed the PCR reads anew with MiXCR; each CDR3 protein has one entry. The table lists a few hundred thousand distinct CDR3 sequences, 15% to 20% of them singletons. Sample: PBMCs, mostly from graft donor cells, taken 360 days after TCRalphabeta/CD19-depleted stem cell transplant. This receptor was taken from a boy younger than two who had a stem cell transplant for Wiskott-Aldrich syndrome, so the T cells may come from the graft donor. The chain employs TRBV7-2 and TRBJ2-3; D is unclear. DNA for the CDR3: TGTGCCAGCAGCTTAGCGCTCGATCCAGATACGCAGTATTTT. Residues: CASSLALDPDTQYF.